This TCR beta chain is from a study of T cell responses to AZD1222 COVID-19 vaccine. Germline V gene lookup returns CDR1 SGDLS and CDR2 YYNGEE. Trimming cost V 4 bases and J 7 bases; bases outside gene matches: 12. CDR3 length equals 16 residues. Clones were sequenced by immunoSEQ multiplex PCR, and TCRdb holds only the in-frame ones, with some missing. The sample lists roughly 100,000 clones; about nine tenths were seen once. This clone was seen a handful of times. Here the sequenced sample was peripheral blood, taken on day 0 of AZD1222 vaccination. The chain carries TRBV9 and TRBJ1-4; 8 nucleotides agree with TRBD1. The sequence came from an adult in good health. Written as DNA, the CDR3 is TGTGCCAGCAGCTTCCTACTTTGGACAGGGTGTGAAAAACTGTTTTTT. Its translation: CASSFLLWTGCEKLFF.